The clone carrying this T cell receptor (beta chain) was seen a handful of times. Its antigen is unknown. The entry originates in a study of CD8 T cells in ankylosing spondylitis. General study results and limits: What seemed typical of ankylosing spondylitis blood was a TCR beta motif built from eight highly homologous variants.

The ends were cut back, 6 bases at V and 0 bases at J, with 14 bases in the middle. The V gene's germline CDR1 is SQVTM and CDR2 ANQGSEA. The CDR3 sequence is 14 residues long. The authors made TCR beta libraries by quantitative 5'-RACE with molecular barcodes. TCRdb fed the 5' RACE reads into MiXCR, producing one record per CDR3 protein. The sample yields some 800,000 distinct CDR3 sequences, roughly 10% seen once. Source material: blood, either unsorted or a sorted T cell fraction (not recorded which). The chain recombines TRBV29-1 with TRBJ1-1; perhaps TRBD1 as D (6 bases). This clonotype originated in a male donor with ankylosing spondylitis. The CDR3 nucleotides are TGCAGCGTAGCGGGGGGGGGCCTGAACACTGAAGCTTTCTTT. As protein: CSVAGGGLNTEAFF. The full variable domain, completed using reference TRBV29-1 and TRBJ1-1, is SAVISQKPSRDICQRGTSLTIQCQVDSQVTMMFWYRQQPGQSLTLIATANQGSEATYESGFVIDKFPISRPNLTFSTLTVSNMSPEDSSIYLCSVAGGGLNTEAFFGQGTRLTVV.